The T cell receptor beta chain described here comes from a study of blood T cell repertoires in COVID-19. Study overall: Nucleic acid was either cDNA or gDNA, and it came from T cells, B-cell-depleted T cells, or PBMCs.

TCRdb's copy holds only in-frame clones and misses some; the assay was immunoSEQ multiplex PCR. Of about 180,000 clones in the sample, about 84% were seen once. The V gene's germline CDR1 is LNHDA and CDR2 SQIVND (reference sequence). CDR3 length: 14 residues. Trimming removed 5 bases from V and 0 bases from J, with 10 bases in between. The Seattle site enrolled patients during active infection and followed them longitudinally. This chain uses TRBV19 with TRBJ1-2; D possibly corresponds to TRBD1 (5 bases). The TCR originated in a person between 70 and 80 years old with COVID-19, enrolled during active disease. What was sequenced was peripheral blood. The CDR3 coding sequence is TGTGCCAGTAGTCGCGGACAAACTAACTATGGCTACACCTTC. It is translated as CASSRGQTNYGYTF.